This T cell receptor beta chain was identified during a study of blood T cell repertoires in COVID-19. Study-level information: Nucleic acid was either cDNA or gDNA, and it came from T cells, B-cell-depleted T cells, or PBMCs.

TCRdb keeps only in-frame clones here, not all; method: immunoSEQ multiplex PCR. Found here are roughly 78,000 clones, around 80% of them singletons; the top ten hold 10% to 15%. CDR1 is LNHDA, CDR2 SQIVND, per germline (reference sequence). Deletions cut 4 bases from V and 2 bases from J, with 12 bases between. The CDR3 loop spans 14 amino acids. Sequencing input: peripheral blood. The TCR comes from a man over 45 with COVID-19, enrolled during active disease. The chain carries TRBV19 and TRBJ2-7; no definite D call. The CDR3 DNA sequence: TGTGCCAGTAGTAAGCGACTCCCTACCTACGAGCAGTACTTC. As protein: CASSKRLPTYEQYF.